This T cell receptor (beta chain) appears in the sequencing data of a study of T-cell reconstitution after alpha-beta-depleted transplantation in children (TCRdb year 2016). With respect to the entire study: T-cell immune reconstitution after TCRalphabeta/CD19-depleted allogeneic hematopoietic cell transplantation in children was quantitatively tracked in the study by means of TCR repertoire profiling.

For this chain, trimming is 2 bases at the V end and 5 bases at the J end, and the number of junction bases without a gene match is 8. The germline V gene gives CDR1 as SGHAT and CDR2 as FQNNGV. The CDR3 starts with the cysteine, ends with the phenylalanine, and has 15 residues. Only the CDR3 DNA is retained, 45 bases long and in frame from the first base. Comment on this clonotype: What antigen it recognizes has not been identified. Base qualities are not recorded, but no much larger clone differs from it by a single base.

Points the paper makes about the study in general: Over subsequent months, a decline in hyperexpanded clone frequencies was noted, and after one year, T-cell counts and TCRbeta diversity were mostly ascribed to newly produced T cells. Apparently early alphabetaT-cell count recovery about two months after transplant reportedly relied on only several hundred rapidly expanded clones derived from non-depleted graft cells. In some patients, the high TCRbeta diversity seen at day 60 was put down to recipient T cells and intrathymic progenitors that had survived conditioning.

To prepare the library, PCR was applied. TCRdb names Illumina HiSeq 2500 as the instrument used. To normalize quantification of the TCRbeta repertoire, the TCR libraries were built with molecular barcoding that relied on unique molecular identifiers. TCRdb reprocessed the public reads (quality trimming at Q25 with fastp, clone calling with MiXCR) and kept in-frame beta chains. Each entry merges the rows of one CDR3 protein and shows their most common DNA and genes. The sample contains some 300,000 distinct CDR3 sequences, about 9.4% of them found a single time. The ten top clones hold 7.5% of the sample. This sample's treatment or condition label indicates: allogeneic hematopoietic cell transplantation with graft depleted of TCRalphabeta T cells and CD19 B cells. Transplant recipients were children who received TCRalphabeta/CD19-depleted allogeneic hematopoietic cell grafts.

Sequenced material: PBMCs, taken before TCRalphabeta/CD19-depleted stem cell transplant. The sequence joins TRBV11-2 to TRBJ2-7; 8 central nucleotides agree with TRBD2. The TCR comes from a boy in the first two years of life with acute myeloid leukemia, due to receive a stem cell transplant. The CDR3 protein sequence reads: CASSLRGGHGDEQYF. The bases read TGTGCCAGCAGCTTACGGGGGGGCCACGGGGACGAGCAGTACTTC.